These 9 T cell receptor beta chains were sequenced from one sample in a study of T cells after yellow fever vaccination. Via MiXCR, TCRdb re-called the 5' RACE reads, giving one row per CDR3 protein. The table has some 320,000 distinct CDR3 sequences, roughly 4% seen once. This material consisted of PBMCs, taken 5 days after the yellow fever booster vaccination. These receptors were taken from a man aged 18 to 30 who received the YFV17D yellow fever vaccine.

This sequence joins TRBV20-1 and TRBJ2-7; D is unclear. This CDR3 has 13 residues. Germline CDR1 is DFQATT and CDR2 is SNEGSKA (reference sequence). Trimming removed 3 bases at V and 7 bases at J, with 16 bases between. This CDR3 reads CSASFPARPEQYF. The CDR3, as DNA: TGCAGTGCTAGTTTCCCGGCTCGGCCTGAGCAGTACTTC.

In its sample, this clonotype was seen a few times. The CDR3, as DNA: TGTGCCAGCAGCCAAGTACTCCTGACCGGGGGAGTAGGTTACAATGAGCAGTTCTTC. This gives the protein CASSQVLLTGGVGYNEQFF. The V gene is TRBV3-1, the J gene TRBJ2-1; D may be TRBD2 (6 bases). The V gene's germline CDR1 is LGHDT and CDR2 YNNKEL (reference sequence). The CDR3 is made up of 19 amino acids. Trimming shortened V by 1 base and J by 4 bases, and 23 bases separated the two germline ends.

This sequence joins TRBV27 and TRBJ1-1; D is unclear. Germline-derived CDR1 and CDR2 are MNHEY and SMNVEV (reference sequence). The CDR3 sequence is 14 residues long. V was cut by 1 base and J by 1 base, with 7 bases left in between. CDR3 sequence reads: CASSLLHQNTEAFF. The CDR3 coding sequence is TGTGCCAGCAGTTTATTACACCAGAACACTGAAGCTTTCTTT.

The rearrangement joins TRBV5-1 to TRBJ1-2; D unresolved. The CDR3 runs to 13 residues. Trimming pared 3 bases from V and 7 bases from J, leaving 13 bases between. CDR1 and CDR2 from the germline V gene are SGHRS and YFSETQ. The CDR3 protein is CASSSDGRLGYTF. The DNA for the CDR3 is TGCGCCAGCAGCTCGGACGGCCGTCTTGGCTACACCTTC.

Of note for this clonotype: A much more abundant neighbour one base away suggests this may be a read error. The chain uses TRBV7-9 and TRBJ2-3, with unresolved D. The V and J ends lost 7 bases and 0 bases respectively, with 14 bases between them. The germline gives CDR1 SEHNR, CDR2 FQNEAQ (reference sequence). This CDR3 is built from 15 residues. CDR3 in DNA: TGTGCCAGCATACAAACGGGCTTTAGCACAGATACGCAGTATTTT. Its protein is CASIQTGFSTDTQYF.

This clonotype was counted a few times. This rearrangement joins TRBV7-2 to TRBJ1-6, with 8 bases aligning to TRBD1. V was clipped by 3 bases and J by 11 bases; unmatched bases: 6. CDR3 length: 14 residues. Per the germline V gene, CDR1 is SGHTA and CDR2 is FQGNSA. The CDR3 loop is CASSFTGGETPLHF. CDR3 bases: TGTGCCAGCAGCTTTACAGGGGGTGAGACACCCCTCCACTTT.

The V call is TRBV14, the J call TRBJ2-7; TRBD2 might be the D (6 bases). This CDR3 has 12 residues. Germline assignment: CDR1 SGHDN and CDR2 FVKESK. V was shortened by 1 base and J by 11 bases, with 12 bases between the two germline ends. The CDR3: CASSQGRGWKYF. CDR3 in DNA: TGTGCCAGCAGCCAAGGCCGGGGGTGGAAGTACTTC.

This clonotype was detected only a few times. V is TRBV20-1 and J is TRBJ2-1; the D gene is possibly TRBD2 (6 bases). The CDR3 contains 13 residues. The germline V gene has CDR1 DFQATT and CDR2 SNEGSKA (reference sequence). CDR3 nucleotides: TGCAGCCGTGGGACTTCCTTCGGAAATGAGCAGTTCTTC. Translation gives CSRGTSFGNEQFF.

CDR3 in DNA: TGCAGCGTTGAAGACCTCGAGGGGACAGACGAGACCCAGTACTTC. It encodes CSVEDLEGTDETQYF. The rearrangement joins TRBV29-1 to TRBJ2-5; 7 positions agree with TRBD1. Germline CDR1 and CDR2: SQVTM and ANQGSEA. The CDR3 is made up of 15 amino acids. Germline trimming cut 0 bases from V and 5 bases from J; bases unmatched to any gene: 9.